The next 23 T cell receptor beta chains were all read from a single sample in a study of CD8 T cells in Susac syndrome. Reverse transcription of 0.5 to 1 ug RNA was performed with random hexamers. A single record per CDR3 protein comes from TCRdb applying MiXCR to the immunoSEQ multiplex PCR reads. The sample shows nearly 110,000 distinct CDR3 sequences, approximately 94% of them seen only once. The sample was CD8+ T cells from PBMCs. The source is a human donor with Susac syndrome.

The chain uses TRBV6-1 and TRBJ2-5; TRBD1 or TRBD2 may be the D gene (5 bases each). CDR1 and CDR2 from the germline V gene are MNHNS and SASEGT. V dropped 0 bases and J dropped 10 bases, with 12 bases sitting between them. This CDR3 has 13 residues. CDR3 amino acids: CASSEASRGIQYF. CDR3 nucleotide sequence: TGTGCCAGCAGTGAAGCGTCGAGGGGTATCCAGTACTTC.

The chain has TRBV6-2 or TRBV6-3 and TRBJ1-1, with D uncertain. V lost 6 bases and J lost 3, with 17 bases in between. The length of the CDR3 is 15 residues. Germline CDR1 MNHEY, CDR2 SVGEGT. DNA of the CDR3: TGTGCCAGCAGCTCCCGACGCCTGCAGGACACTGAAGCTTTCTTT. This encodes CASSSRRLQDTEAFF.

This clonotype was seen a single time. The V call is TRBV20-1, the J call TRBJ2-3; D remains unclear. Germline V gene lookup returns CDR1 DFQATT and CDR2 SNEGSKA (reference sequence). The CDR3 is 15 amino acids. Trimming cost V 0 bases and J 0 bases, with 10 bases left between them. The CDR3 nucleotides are TGCAGTGCTAGAGACCGGACGCCAAGCACAGATACGCAGTATTTT. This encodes CSARDRTPSTDTQYF.

DNA of the CDR3: TGCAGTGCTAGGGGTGGACAGGGACACGAGCAGTACTTC. Amino acid sequence: CSARGGQGHEQYF. This chain joins TRBV20-1 and TRBJ2-7, with 8 bases that match TRBD1. The germline gives CDR1 DFQATT, CDR2 SNEGSKA (reference sequence). The CDR3 sequence is 13 residues long. The V gene end was trimmed by 3 bases and the J gene end by 5 bases; junction bases not matched to a gene: 6.

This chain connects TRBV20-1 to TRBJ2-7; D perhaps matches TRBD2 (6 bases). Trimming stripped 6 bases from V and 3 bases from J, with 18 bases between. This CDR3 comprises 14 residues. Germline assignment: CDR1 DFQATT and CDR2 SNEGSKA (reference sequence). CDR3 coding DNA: TGCAGTGCCCAAGGTCGGGGGATCATCTACGAGCAGTACTTC. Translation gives CSAQGRGIIYEQYF.

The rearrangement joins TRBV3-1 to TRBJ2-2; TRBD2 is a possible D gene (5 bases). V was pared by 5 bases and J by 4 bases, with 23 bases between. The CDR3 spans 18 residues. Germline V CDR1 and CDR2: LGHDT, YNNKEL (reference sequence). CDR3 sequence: CASSGLYWIDRGTGELFF. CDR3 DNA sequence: TGTGCCAGCAGCGGACTCTACTGGATAGACCGCGGCACCGGGGAGCTGTTTTTT.

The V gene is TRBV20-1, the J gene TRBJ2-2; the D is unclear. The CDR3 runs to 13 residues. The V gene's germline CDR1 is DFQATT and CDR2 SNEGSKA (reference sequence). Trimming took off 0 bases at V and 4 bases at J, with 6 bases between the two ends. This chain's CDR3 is CSARDWSTGELFF. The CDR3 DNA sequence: TGCAGTGCTAGAGATTGGTCCACCGGGGAGCTGTTTTTT.

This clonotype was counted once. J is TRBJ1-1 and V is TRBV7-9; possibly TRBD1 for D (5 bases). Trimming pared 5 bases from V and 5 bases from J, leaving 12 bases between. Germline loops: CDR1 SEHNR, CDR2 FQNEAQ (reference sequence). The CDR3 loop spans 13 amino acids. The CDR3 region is CASSPRADTEAFF. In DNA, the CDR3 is TGTGCCAGCAGCCCCAGGGCCGATACTGAAGCTTTCTTT. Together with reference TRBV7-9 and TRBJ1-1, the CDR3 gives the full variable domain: DTGVSQNPRHKITKRGQNVTFRCDPISEHNRLYWYRQTLGQGPEFLTYFQNEAQLEKSRLLSDRFSAERPKGSFSTLEIQRTEQGDSAMYLCASSPRADTEAFFGQGTRLTVV.

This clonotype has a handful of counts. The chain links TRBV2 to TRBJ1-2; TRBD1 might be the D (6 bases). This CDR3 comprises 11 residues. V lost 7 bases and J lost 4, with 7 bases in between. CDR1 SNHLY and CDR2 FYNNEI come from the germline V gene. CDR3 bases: TGTGCCAGCAAGGGGGGCTATGGCTACACCTTC. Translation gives CASKGGYGYTF.

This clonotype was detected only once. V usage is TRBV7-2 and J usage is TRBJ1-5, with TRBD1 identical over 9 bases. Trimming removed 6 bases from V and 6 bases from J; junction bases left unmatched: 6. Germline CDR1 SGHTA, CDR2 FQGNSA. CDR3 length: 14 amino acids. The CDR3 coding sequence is TGTGCCAGCAGTGACGGACAGGGGATTCAGCCCCAGCATTTT. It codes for CASSDGQGIQPQHF.

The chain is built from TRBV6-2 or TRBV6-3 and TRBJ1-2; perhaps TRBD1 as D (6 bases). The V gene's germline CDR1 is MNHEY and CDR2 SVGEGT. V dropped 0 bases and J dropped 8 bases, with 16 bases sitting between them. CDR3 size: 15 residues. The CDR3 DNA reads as TGTGCCAGCAGTTACTCGCCCACAGGGTCGGACGGCTACACCTTC. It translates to CASSYSPTGSDGYTF.

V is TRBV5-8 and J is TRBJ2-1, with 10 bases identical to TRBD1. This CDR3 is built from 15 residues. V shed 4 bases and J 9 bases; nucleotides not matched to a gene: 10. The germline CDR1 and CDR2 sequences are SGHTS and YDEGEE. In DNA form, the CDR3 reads TGTGCCAGCAGCCCGACAGGGGGCCCTAGGATTGAGCAGTTCTTC. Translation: CASSPTGGPRIEQFF.

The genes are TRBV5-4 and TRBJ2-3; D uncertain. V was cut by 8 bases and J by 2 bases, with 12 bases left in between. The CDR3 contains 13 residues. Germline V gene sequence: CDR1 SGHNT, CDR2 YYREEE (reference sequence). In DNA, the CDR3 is TGTGCCAGTACCGGGCCCCTCACAGATACGCAGTATTTT. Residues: CASTGPLTDTQYF.

The CDR3, as DNA: TGTGCCAGCAGCGCCACCTATGGCTACACCTTC. Protein: CASSATYGYTF. The rearrangement joins TRBV4-2 to TRBJ1-2; D unclear. The V gene's germline CDR1 is LGHNA and CDR2 YNFKEQ. The V end lost 5 bases, the J end lost 4 bases, and 5 bases lay between the germline ends. There are 11 residues in the CDR3.

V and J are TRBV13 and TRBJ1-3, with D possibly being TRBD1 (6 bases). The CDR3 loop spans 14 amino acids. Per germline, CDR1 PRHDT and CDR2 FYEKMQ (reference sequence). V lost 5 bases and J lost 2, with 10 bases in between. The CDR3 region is CASSDGTPGNTIYF. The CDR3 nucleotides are TGTGCCAGCAGCGACGGGACACCTGGAAACACCATATATTTT.

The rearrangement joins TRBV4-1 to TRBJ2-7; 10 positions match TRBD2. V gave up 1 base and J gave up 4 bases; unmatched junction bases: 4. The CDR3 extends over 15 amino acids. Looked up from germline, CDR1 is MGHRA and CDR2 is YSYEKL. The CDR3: CASSQGSSGGYEQYF. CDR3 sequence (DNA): TGCGCCAGCAGCCAAGGGTCTAGCGGGGGTTACGAGCAGTACTTC.

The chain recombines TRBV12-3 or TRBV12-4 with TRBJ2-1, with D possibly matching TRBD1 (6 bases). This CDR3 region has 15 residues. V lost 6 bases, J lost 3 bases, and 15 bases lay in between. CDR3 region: CASSLFLDSYNEQFF. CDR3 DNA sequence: TGTGCCAGCAGCCTATTCTTGGACAGCTACAATGAGCAGTTCTTC.

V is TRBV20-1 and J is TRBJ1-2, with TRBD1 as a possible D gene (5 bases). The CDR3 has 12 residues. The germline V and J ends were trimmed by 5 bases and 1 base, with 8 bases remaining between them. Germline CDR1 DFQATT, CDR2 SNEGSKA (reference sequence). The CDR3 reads CSALDSNYGYTF. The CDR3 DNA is TGCAGTGCTCTCGACAGTAACTATGGCTACACCTTC.

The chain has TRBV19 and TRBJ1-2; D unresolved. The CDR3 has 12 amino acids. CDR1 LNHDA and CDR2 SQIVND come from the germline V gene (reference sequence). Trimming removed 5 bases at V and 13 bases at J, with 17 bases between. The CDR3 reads CASSLDPGKCTF. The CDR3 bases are TGTGCCAGTAGTCTTGACCCGGGGAAATGCACCTTC.

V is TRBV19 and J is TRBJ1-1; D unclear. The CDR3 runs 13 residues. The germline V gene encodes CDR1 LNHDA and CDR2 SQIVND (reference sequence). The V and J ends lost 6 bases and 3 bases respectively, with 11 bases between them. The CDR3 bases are TGTGCCAGTAGGCTCCGACCAGACACTGAAGCTTTCTTT. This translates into CASRLRPDTEAFF.

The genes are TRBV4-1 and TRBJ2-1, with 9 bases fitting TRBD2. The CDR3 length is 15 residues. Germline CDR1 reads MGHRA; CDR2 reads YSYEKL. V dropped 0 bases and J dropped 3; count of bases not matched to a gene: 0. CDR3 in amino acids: CASSQETSGYNEQFF. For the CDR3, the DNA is TGCGCCAGCAGCCAAGAGACTAGCGGCTACAATGAGCAGTTCTTC.

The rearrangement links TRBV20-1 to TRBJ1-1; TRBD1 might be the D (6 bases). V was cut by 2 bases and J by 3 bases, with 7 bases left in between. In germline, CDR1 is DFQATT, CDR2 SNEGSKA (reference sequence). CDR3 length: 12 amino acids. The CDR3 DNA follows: TGCAGTGCTAGATCAGGGGACACTGAAGCTTTCTTT. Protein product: CSARSGDTEAFF.

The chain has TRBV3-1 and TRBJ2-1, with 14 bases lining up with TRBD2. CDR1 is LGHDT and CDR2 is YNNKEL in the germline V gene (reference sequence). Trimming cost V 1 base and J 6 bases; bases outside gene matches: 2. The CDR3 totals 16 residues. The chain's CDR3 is CASSQGGLAGGNEQFF. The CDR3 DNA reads TGTGCCAGCAGCCAAGGAGGACTAGCGGGGGGCAATGAGCAGTTCTTC.